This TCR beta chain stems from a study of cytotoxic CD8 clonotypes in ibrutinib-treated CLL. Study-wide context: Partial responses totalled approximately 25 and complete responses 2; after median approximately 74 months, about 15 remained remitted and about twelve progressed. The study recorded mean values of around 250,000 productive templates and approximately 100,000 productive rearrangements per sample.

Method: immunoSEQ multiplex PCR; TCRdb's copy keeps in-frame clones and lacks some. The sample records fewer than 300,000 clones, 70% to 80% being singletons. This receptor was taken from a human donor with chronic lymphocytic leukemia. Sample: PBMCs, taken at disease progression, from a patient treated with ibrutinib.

CDR3 DNA sequence: TGTGCCAGCTCACCTAAGGCGTACGAGCAGTACTTC. Translation gives CASSPKAYEQYF. The rearrangement uses TRBV18 and TRBJ2-7; no reliable D call. The CDR3 is 12 residues long. Trimming took off 3 bases at V and 4 bases at J, with 7 bases between the two ends. Germline lookup yields CDR1 KGHSH and CDR2 LQKENI.